A selection of T cell receptor beta chains follows, all from one sample in a study of blood T cell repertoires in COVID-19. Sequenced by immunoSEQ multiplex PCR; TCRdb stores in-frame clones only, minus some. The sample records some 100,000 clones, 80% to 90% being singletons. The material sequenced was peripheral blood. These receptors originate from a human donor in a cohort sampled during active COVID-19. Each CDR3 is given with its conserved first and last residue. The D gene is left open where the match is weak. Clone size is stated in some rows and not others, as once, few, many or a class when expanded.

J | V | size | D | CDR3 | DNA
TRBJ1-2 | TRBV11-2 | . | TRBD1 | CASSSIRDREGYTF | TGTGCCAGCAGTTCAATCCGGGACAGGGAGGGCTACACCTTC
TRBJ2-1 | TRBV5-1 | . | . | CASSKVPGGNEQFF | TGCGCCAGCAGCAAAGTTCCCGGGGGAAATGAGCAGTTCTTC
TRBJ1-2 | TRBV7-3 | . | . | CASSPSGNNYGYTF | TGTGCCAGCAGTCCGAGCGGGAATAACTATGGCTACACCTTC
TRBJ2-3 | TRBV3-1/TRBV3-2 | . | TRBD2 | CASSVFGGGKADTQYF | TGTGCCAGCAGTGTCTTCGGCGGGGGGAAGGCAGATACGCAGTATTTT
TRBJ1-6 | TRBV5-4 | . | . | CASSFLTVNSPLHF | TGTGCCAGCAGCTTTCTCACAGTTAATTCACCCCTCCACTTT
TRBJ2-3 | TRBV4-1 | . | . | CASSQTGITGPSSDTQYF | TGCGCCAGCAGCCAGACCGGAATAACAGGCCCCAGCTCAGATACGCAGTATTTT
TRBJ2-5 | TRBV3-1/TRBV3-2 | . | . | CASSQGVGAEETQYF | TGTGCCAGCAGCCAAGGAGTAGGGGCCGAGGAGACCCAGTACTTC
TRBJ1-4 | TRBV5-8 | . | . | CASSLYRSNEKLFF | TGTGCCAGCAGCTTGTATCGGTCTAATGAAAAACTGTTTTTT
TRBJ2-5 | TRBV6-5 | medium-sized | . | CASQEDFQETQYF | TGTGCCAGCCAGGAGGACTTCCAAGAGACCCAGTACTTC
TRBJ1-3 | TRBV28 | . | . | CASSSQQGSGNTIYF | TGTGCCAGCAGTTCACAGCAGGGCTCTGGAAACACCATATATTTT
TRBJ2-7 | TRBV4-2 | . | TRBD2 | CASSLEAGLAGGSYEQYF | TGTGCCAGCAGCCTTGAAGCGGGACTAGCGGGGGGGTCCTACGAGCAGTACTTC